These 12 T cell receptor beta chains were sequenced from one sample in a study of blood T cells in healthy people across ages. Primers used in a second PCR of roughly 6 to 11 cycles were a sample-barcoded 5' primer and a J-beta primer mix. TCRdb redid the calling of the 5' RACE reads with MiXCR, one entry per CDR3 protein. The sample consists of about 1.4 million distinct CDR3 sequences, around 59% of them appearing once. Sequencing input: blood. These receptors all come from a man aged 18 to 30 in good health.

The sample holds a few counts of this clonotype. The gene calls are TRBV12-3 or TRBV12-4 and TRBJ2-7, with 8 bases aligning to TRBD1. The CDR3 sequence is 17 residues long. The V gene end was trimmed by 6 bases and the J gene end by 0 bases; junction bases not matched to a gene: 13. DNA of the CDR3: TGTGCCAGCAGCCCGGGACAGGTCTTCTCTTTCTCCTACGAGCAGTACTTC. Amino acid sequence: CASSPGQVFSFSYEQYF.

The genes are TRBV12-5 and TRBJ2-2; weak D call: TRBD1 (5 bases). Deletions cut 3 bases from V and 0 bases from J, with 20 bases between. CDR1 is LGHNT, CDR2 FRNRAP, per germline. The CDR3 length is 19 residues. The CDR3 DNA sequence: TGTGCTAGTGGTTTTTTGGAAGTACCGGCAGGGACGAACACCGGGGAGCTGTTTTTT. Translating gives CASGFLEVPAGTNTGELFF.

V gene TRBV4-1 combines with J gene TRBJ2-5, with D maybe TRBD1 (6 bases). CDR3 length: 16 amino acids. V was pared by 0 bases and J by 4 bases, with 15 bases between. In germline, CDR1 is MGHRA, CDR2 YSYEKL. DNA for the CDR3: TGCGCCAGCAGCCAAGAATCCGGGCAGGGGCTAGAGACCCAGTACTTC. Translating gives CASSQESGQGLETQYF.

This clonotype was counted only a few times. The gene calls are TRBV20-1 and TRBJ2-5; D uncertain. Near its end, the DNA agrees better with TRBJ2-7, so the J call may be wrong. The CDR3 sequence is 13 residues long. The germline V gene encodes CDR1 DFQATT and CDR2 SNEGSKA (reference sequence). The DNA of the CDR3 is TGCAGTGCTAGTTTCGAGAATCCCTACGAGCAGTACTTC. Protein product: CSASFENPYEQYF.

The chain recombines TRBV28 with TRBJ2-7; a possible D gene is TRBD2 (6 bases). The CDR3 runs to 14 residues. Germline V CDR1 and CDR2: MDHEN, SYDVKM. V dropped 6 bases and J dropped 1 base, with 13 bases sitting between them. The CDR3: CASRAPGGSYEQYF. The DNA of the CDR3 is TGTGCCAGCAGAGCCCCTGGGGGGTCCTACGAGCAGTACTTC. The whole variable domain, filled in from reference TRBV28 and TRBJ2-7, reads DVKVTQSSRYLVKRTGEKVFLECVQDMDHENMFWYRQDPGLGLRLIYFSYDVKMKEKGDIPEGYSVSREKKERFSLILESASTNQTSMYLCASRAPGGSYEQYFGPGTRLTVT.

This CDR3 is CASTSVRGNEQFF. DNA of the CDR3: TGTGCCAGCACCTCGGTACGAGGCAATGAGCAGTTCTTC. V is TRBV7-2 and J is TRBJ2-1; D not certain. Germline lookup yields CDR1 SGHTA and CDR2 FQGNSA. The CDR3 is made up of 13 amino acids. Between the trimmed V and J ends, which lost 7 bases and 6 bases, there was a span of 13 bases.

J is TRBJ2-3 and V is TRBV27; D is undetermined. V gave up 5 bases and J gave up 2 bases, with 5 bases separating them. This CDR3 region has 12 residues. CDR1 and CDR2 (germline): MNHEY, SMNVEV (reference sequence). CDR3 bases: TGTGCCAGCAGTACCTTCACAGATACGCAGTATTTT. This sequence encodes CASSTFTDTQYF.

V is TRBV12-3 or TRBV12-4 and J is TRBJ1-1; D gene uncertain. The CDR3 extends over 12 amino acids. V was clipped by 5 bases and J by 7 bases, with 11 bases between them. CDR3 sequence: CASSQFGNEAFF. CDR3 in DNA: TGTGCCAGCAGTCAATTTGGCAATGAAGCTTTCTTT.

The CDR3 nucleotides are TGTGCCAGCAGCAAAGGGGGGGACAGAAAGTACGAGCAGTACTTC. This sequence encodes CASSKGGDRKYEQYF. The genes are TRBV21-1 and TRBJ2-4; the DNA was not compared with TRBD1, the D call given in the table. The J call may be incorrect, as the DNA end agrees better with TRBJ2-7. TRBV21-1 is a listed pseudogene. The CDR3 is 15 amino acids.

The chain links TRBV9 to TRBJ2-3; D is possibly TRBD1 or TRBD2 (5 bases each). Germline V gene data show CDR1 as SGDLS and CDR2 as YYNGEE. Between the trimmed V and J ends, which lost 2 bases and 1 base, there was a span of 11 bases. This CDR3 has 15 amino acids. This CDR3 reads CASSVGTTRTDTQYF. The DNA of the CDR3 is TGTGCCAGCAGCGTTGGGACGACCCGCACAGATACGCAGTATTTT.

The chain employs TRBV5-1 and TRBJ2-7; possible D gene TRBD1, 6 bases. Trimming took 3 bases from V and 7 from J, leaving 17 bases between them. Germline assignment: CDR1 SGHRS and CDR2 YFSETQ. There are 14 residues in the CDR3. DNA for the CDR3: TGCGCCAGCAGCTCAACCGGGACAAACGGAGAGCAGTACTTC. This translates into CASSSTGTNGEQYF.

In this sample, this clonotype turned up many times. V is TRBV6-5 and J is TRBJ1-2; tentatively, D is TRBD1 (5 bases). In germline, CDR1 is MNHEY, CDR2 SVGAGI. The CDR3 is 12 residues long. V was clipped by 5 bases and J by 3 bases, with 7 bases between them. Written as DNA, the CDR3 is TGTGCCAGCAGTGGAGGGGACTATGGCTACACCTTC. Translating it yields CASSGGDYGYTF.